Listed below are T cell receptor beta chains from one sample, sequenced in a study of CD8+ T cells in alopecia areata. The table came from immunoSEQ multiplex PCR; TCRdb's copy has only in-frame clones and leaves some out. Of under 250,000 clones listed, about 53% are singletons. The input for sequencing was CD4+ T cells sorted from blood, taken at week 0. The receptors stem from a human donor with alopecia areata. Both conserved end residues are part of each CDR3. A D gene is named only where the DNA matches it firmly. Not every row has a clone size; where given, it reads once, few, many or a size class.

TRBJ2-6 - - TRBV9 CASSGRQDRQGANVLTF TGTGCCAGCAGCGGGAGACAGGATCGCCAGGGGGCCAACGTCCTGACTTTC
TRBJ1-1 - - TRBV30 CAWSVLETGNTEAFF TGTGCCTGGAGTGTACTTGAGACAGGGAACACTGAAGCTTTCTTT
TRBJ1-2 - TRBD1 TRBV13 CASSQTGNGYTF TGTGCCAGCAGCCAGACAGGGAATGGCTACACCTTC
TRBJ1-5 few TRBD1 TRBV30 CAWSVQGNQPQHF TGTGCCTGGAGTGTACAGGGGAATCAGCCCCAGCATTTT
TRBJ2-7 - TRBD1 TRBV13 CASSLSDRVTGEQYF TGTGCCAGCAGCTTGTCGGACAGGGTAACGGGCGAGCAGTACTTC
TRBJ1-5 few - TRBV25-1 CASSDGGVKPQHF TGTGCCAGCAGTGACGGGGGCGTTAAACCCCAGCATTTT
TRBJ2-7 - TRBD2 TRBV6-1 CASSEWGGSDYEQYF TGTGCCAGCAGTGAGTGGGGGGGTTCAGACTACGAGCAGTACTTC
TRBJ1-2 - TRBD1 TRBV7-2 CASSYRDRANYGYTF TGTGCCAGCAGCTACCGGGACAGAGCTAACTATGGCTACACCTTC
TRBJ1-3 - - TRBV6-5 CASMGGTAGNTIYF TGTGCCAGCATGGGCGGAACGGCTGGAAACACCATATATTTT
TRBJ1-2 few TRBD1 TRBV4-2 CASSQEEGAGYGYTF TGTGCCAGCAGCCAAGAAGAGGGGGCTGGCTATGGCTACACCTTC
TRBJ2-1 many - TRBV6-4 CASSATESMGHNEQFF TGTGCCAGCAGTGCCACTGAAAGCATGGGGCACAATGAGCAGTTCTTC
TRBJ2-5 - - TRBV30 CACWGSPTQYF TGTGCCTGCTGGGGCTCCCCTACCCAGTACTTC
TRBJ1-4 - - TRBV2 CASSEVGAANYREKLFF TGTGCCAGCAGTGAAGTAGGTGCGGCGAACTACAGAGAAAAACTGTTTTTT
TRBJ2-1 - - TRBV5-1 CASSPPRGTSYNEQFF TGCGCCAGCAGCCCCCCCCGAGGGACCTCCTACAATGAGCAGTTCTTC
TRBJ2-5 few TRBD2 TRBV18 CASSPPGLAGEETQYF TGTGCCAGCTCACCACCGGGACTAGCGGGAGAAGAGACCCAGTACTTC
TRBJ2-1 - - TRBV10-3 CAISEREFNNEQFF TGTGCCATCAGTGAGCGAGAGTTTAACAATGAGCAGTTCTTC
TRBJ2-1 - TRBD2 TRBV7-9 CASSLGLGGSTEQFF TGTGCCAGCAGCTTGGGGTTAGGCGGGAGCACTGAGCAGTTCTTC